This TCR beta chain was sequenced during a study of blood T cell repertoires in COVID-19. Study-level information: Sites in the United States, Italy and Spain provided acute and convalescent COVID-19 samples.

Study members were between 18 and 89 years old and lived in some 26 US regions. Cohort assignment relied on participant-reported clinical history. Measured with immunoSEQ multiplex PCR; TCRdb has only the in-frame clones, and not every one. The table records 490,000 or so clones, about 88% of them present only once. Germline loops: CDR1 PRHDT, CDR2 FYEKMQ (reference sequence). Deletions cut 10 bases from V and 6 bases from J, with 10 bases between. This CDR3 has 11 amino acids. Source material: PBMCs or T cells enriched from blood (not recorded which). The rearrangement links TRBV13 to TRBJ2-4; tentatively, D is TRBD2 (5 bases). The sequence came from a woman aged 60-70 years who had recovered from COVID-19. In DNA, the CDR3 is TGTGCCACCGGAAGCGGAAACATTCAGTACTTC. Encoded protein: CATGSGNIQYF.